This TCR beta chain was observed in a study of blood T cell repertoires in COVID-19. On the study more broadly: The United States, Italy and Spain provided the acute and convalescent COVID-19 samples.

Per the original methods: It was from reference gene primer amplification that nucleated cell counts were estimated. The repertoire was sequenced with immunoSEQ multiplex PCR; TCRdb's copy has only in-frame clones and lacks some. The DNA gave D and trimming, while V, J and clone size come from that table. The sample comprises approximately 28,000 clones, under 80% of which are singletons, and around 7.9% rests with the top ten. Germline V gene lookup returns CDR1 SGHAT and CDR2 FQNNGV. Trimming took off 0 bases at V and 4 bases at J, with 10 bases between the two ends. The CDR3 loop spans 15 amino acids.

V usage is TRBV11-2 and J usage is TRBJ2-1; D unresolved. Sequencing was done on a sample of peripheral blood. The receptor was isolated from a woman in her 70s with active or convalescent COVID-19. CDR3 DNA: TGTGCCAGCAGCTTAGATCACTCGCGGTACAATGAGCAGTTCTTC. It translates to CASSLDHSRYNEQFF.